Following are 14 T cell receptor beta chains from one sample sequenced in a study of neoadjuvant anti-PD-1 for oral cavity cancer. Time point reported: after neoadjuvant nivolumab, at surgical resection. Assay: immunoSEQ multiplex PCR; the TCRdb copy retains only in-frame clones and omits some. The sample contains over 60,000 clones, roughly nine tenths of which appear only once. Specimen: PBMCs, collected after nivolumab (anti-PD-1) treatment. These receptors were taken from a person between 35 and 79 years old with oral cavity squamous cell carcinoma.

The rearrangement links TRBV7-2 to TRBJ2-7; 11 bases match TRBD2. CDR1 and CDR2 from the germline V gene are SGHTA and FQGNSA. CDR3 length equals 15 residues. V trimming: 5 bases; J trimming: 2 bases; junction bases outside the gene matches: 5. The CDR3 region is CASSLALAGAYEQYF. As DNA, the CDR3 is TGTGCCAGCAGCCTTGCACTAGCGGGGGCCTACGAGCAGTACTTC. The entire variable domain, with the rest obtained from reference TRBV7-2 and TRBJ2-7, is as follows: GAGVSQSPSNKVTEKGKDVELRCDPISGHTALYWYRQSLGQGLEFLIYFQGNSAPDKSGLPSDRFSAERTGGSVSTLTIQRTQQEDSAVYLCASSLALAGAYEQYFGPGTRLTVT.

This chain joins TRBV14 and TRBJ2-7; TRBD2 matches 8 bases. This CDR3 comprises 14 residues. V lost 5 bases and J lost 2; bases outside the gene matches: 5. Germline lookup yields CDR1 SGHDN and CDR2 FVKESK. CDR3 in amino acids: CASSSTSGTYEQYF. The CDR3, as DNA: TGTGCCAGCAGCTCTACTAGCGGAACCTACGAGCAGTACTTC. Complete variable domain (other parts from reference TRBV14 and TRBJ2-7): EAGVTQFPSHSVIEKGQTVTLRCDPISGHDNLYWYRRVMGKEIKFLLHFVKESKQDESGMPNNRFLAERTGGTYSTLKVQPAELEDSGVYFCASSSTSGTYEQYFGPGTRLTVT.

The chain is built from TRBV7-6 and TRBJ1-3; D not certain. V lost 4 bases and J 11 bases, leaving 9 bases between the germline ends. Germline V gene lookup returns CDR1 SGHVS and CDR2 FNYEAQ. The CDR3 covers 11 residues. The CDR3 here is CASSWRGAIYF. In DNA, the CDR3 is TGTGCCAGCAGCTGGCGTGGCGCCATATATTTT.

The chain is built from TRBV9 and TRBJ2-6, with a weak D call TRBD2 (6 bases). The CDR3 covers 16 residues. CDR1 is SGDLS and CDR2 is YYNGEE in the germline V gene. V lost 0 bases to trimming and J lost 2 bases, with 9 bases between them. CDR3 DNA sequence: TGTGCCAGCAGCGTAGGGAGGGGTGCTGGGGCCAACGTCCTGACTTTC. Translating gives CASSVGRGAGANVLTF.

This clone has just a few counts. The J gene is TRBJ2-1, the V gene TRBV27; D not certain. This CDR3 spans 16 amino acids. Trimming left V 6 bases short and J 0 bases short, with 15 bases between. Per germline, CDR1 MNHEY and CDR2 SMNVEV (reference sequence). The CDR3 sequence is CASSADTTTSYNEQFF. Written as DNA, the CDR3 is TGTGCCAGCAGCGCTGACACCACTACCTCCTACAATGAGCAGTTCTTC.

The chain links TRBV6-1 to TRBJ2-1, with D hard to call. The germline gives CDR1 MNHNS, CDR2 SASEGT. Trimming pared 2 bases from V and 6 bases from J, leaving 5 bases between. This CDR3 comprises 12 residues. CDR3: CASSELGNEQFF. DNA for the CDR3: TGTGCCAGCAGTGAACTCGGCAATGAGCAGTTCTTC.

The chain employs TRBV14 and TRBJ1-4; a possible D gene is TRBD1 (5 bases). The CDR3 is 16 residues long. CDR1 and CDR2 (germline): SGHDN, FVKESK. The ends were cut back, 1 base at V and 7 bases at J, with 16 bases in the middle. The CDR3 DNA follows: TGTGCCAGCAGCCAAGCCAGGGTAGGAGGAGGTGAAAAACTGTTTTTT. Encoded protein: CASSQARVGGGEKLFF.

The CDR3 loop is CASRDGEVGEQFF. The CDR3 nucleotides read TGCGCCAGCAGGGACGGAGAAGTGGGTGAGCAGTTCTTC. The chain employs TRBV5-1 and TRBJ2-1; unclear D gene. With 5 bases removed from V and 9 bases from J, the gap between germline ends came to 15 bases. Per germline, CDR1 SGHRS and CDR2 YFSETQ. This CDR3 is 13 amino acids long.

This chain links TRBV13 with TRBJ1-4, with D perhaps matching TRBD1 (6 bases). V was trimmed by 5 bases and J by 13 bases, leaving 26 bases between them. The CDR3 is made up of 16 amino acids. Germline CDR1 is PRHDT and CDR2 is FYEKMQ (reference sequence). The CDR3 bases are TGTGCCAGCAGCCAAACCACCGGGACATACCCCAGTAGACTGTTTTTT. Protein product: CASSQTTGTYPSRLFF.

This chain joins TRBV16 and TRBJ1-2, with D uncertain. The V gene's germline CDR1 is KGHSY and CDR2 FQNENV. There are 16 residues in the CDR3. Trimming left V 1 base short and J 1 base short, with 13 bases between. The CDR3 nucleotides are TGTGCCAGCAGCCAATTATCGGAAGGGAGTAACTATGGCTACACCTTC. Translated: CASSQLSEGSNYGYTF.

The chain joins TRBV6-6 to TRBJ2-7, with a weak D call TRBD2 (6 bases). Trimming cost V 0 bases and J 6 bases, with 9 bases left between them. Germline lookup yields CDR1 MNHNY and CDR2 SVGAGI (reference sequence). The CDR3 sequence is 13 residues long. DNA for the CDR3: TGTGCCAGCAGTTACTCGCGGGGCGGCGAGCAGTACTTC. Amino acids: CASSYSRGGEQYF.

This chain connects TRBV27 to TRBJ2-1; TRBD1 might be the D (6 bases). Germline V gene data show CDR1 as MNHEY and CDR2 as SMNVEV (reference sequence). CDR3 length equals 17 residues. Trimming stripped 4 bases from V and 0 bases from J, with 16 bases between. The CDR3 protein is CASSWQGLRVSYNEQFF. In DNA form, the CDR3 reads TGTGCCAGCAGTTGGCAGGGGCTCCGTGTCTCCTACAATGAGCAGTTCTTC.

This clone was detected a few times. This chain links TRBV10-3 with TRBJ1-1; D possibly corresponds to TRBD1 (5 bases). V was shortened by 0 bases and J by 0 bases, with 11 bases between the two germline ends. From germline, CDR1 is ENHRY and CDR2 SYGVKD. The CDR3 loop spans 16 amino acids. The CDR3 reads CAISESPGRVNTEAFF. In DNA, the CDR3 is TGTGCCATCAGTGAGTCACCAGGGCGGGTGAACACTGAAGCTTTCTTT.

The chain joins TRBV30 to TRBJ2-3; a weak D match, TRBD1 (5 bases). The V gene's germline CDR1 is GTSNPN and CDR2 SVGIG (reference sequence). CDR3 length: 14 residues. Trimming took 4 bases from V and 5 from J, leaving 16 bases between them. The CDR3 protein is CAWTQGKGGDTQYF. The CDR3 DNA sequence: TGTGCCTGGACCCAGGGCAAGGGCGGAGATACGCAGTATTTT.